The 29 T cell receptor beta chains reported below all come from one sample, sequenced in a study of OX40 agonist ivuxolimab in advanced cancers. Produced via immunoSEQ multiplex PCR; TCRdb's table is partial and in-frame only. The repertoire includes 70,000 to 95,000 clones, 85% to 95% of them detected once, and roughly 20% sits in the top ten. This sample comprised CD4+ or CD8+ T cells sorted from blood, obtained in a trial of the OX40 agonist ivuxolimab. These receptors came from an adult with an advanced solid tumor such as melanoma, head and neck, liver or kidney cancer.

The chain joins TRBV28 to TRBJ1-2; 8 bases match TRBD1. Germline CDR1 reads MDHEN; CDR2 reads SYDVKM. The trim removed 4 bases at V and 3 bases at J, leaving 4 bases unmatched. This CDR3 is 14 amino acids long. The CDR3 sequence: CASSSRQGYYGYTF. The CDR3 coding sequence is TGTGCCAGCAGTTCCAGACAGGGGTACTATGGCTACACCTTC.

There are a few counts of this clone. This sequence joins TRBV6-5 and TRBJ2-1, with 9 bases aligning to TRBD2. This CDR3 is 15 amino acids long. V lost 0 bases, J lost 5 bases, and 2 bases stayed unmatched. Germline assignment: CDR1 MNHEY and CDR2 SVGAGI. The CDR3: CASSYSTSGHNEQFF. Written as DNA, the CDR3 is TGTGCCAGCAGTTACTCGACTAGCGGCCACAATGAGCAGTTCTTC.

The chain links TRBV13 to TRBJ2-3, with TRBD1 as a possible D gene (5 bases). CDR1 is PRHDT and CDR2 is FYEKMQ in the germline V gene (reference sequence). CDR3 size: 13 residues. Trimming shortened V by 5 bases and J by 6 bases, and 12 bases separated the two germline ends. The CDR3 loop reads CASSQGVWDTQYF. The CDR3 region has the DNA TGTGCCAGCAGCCAAGGGGTCTGGGATACGCAGTATTTT.

The chain uses TRBV9 and TRBJ1-3; D ambiguous. V lost 3 bases to trimming and J lost 0 bases, with 13 bases between them. The germline V gene encodes CDR1 SGDLS and CDR2 YYNGEE. The CDR3 has 16 residues. CDR3 residues: CASSDARRFSGNTIYF. The DNA for the CDR3 is TGTGCCAGCAGCGACGCCAGGAGGTTCTCTGGAAACACCATATATTTT.

The V call is TRBV28, the J call TRBJ2-1; 13 bases match TRBD2. The trim removed 3 bases at V and 7 bases at J, leaving 6 bases unmatched. The length of the CDR3 is 16 residues. Germline V CDR1 and CDR2: MDHEN, SYDVKM. Here the CDR3 reads CASSFQTSGRWNEQFF. CDR3 nucleotide sequence: TGTGCCAGCAGTTTTCAGACTAGCGGGAGGTGGAATGAGCAGTTCTTC.

The chain employs TRBV5-8 and TRBJ2-3; D is possibly TRBD2 (5 bases). The germline V gene has CDR1 SGHTS and CDR2 YDEGEE. The CDR3 totals 13 residues. With 5 bases removed from V and 6 bases from J, the gap between germline ends came to 13 bases. CDR3 sequence: CASRRRVGDTQYF. CDR3 DNA sequence: TGTGCCAGCAGGAGGCGGGTGGGGGATACGCAGTATTTT.

This chain joins TRBV7-3 and TRBJ2-5; D perhaps matches TRBD1 (5 bases). The ends were cut back, 5 bases at V and 4 bases at J, with 14 bases in the middle. Germline-derived CDR1 and CDR2 are SGHTA and FQGTGA. CDR3 length equals 14 residues. CDR3 in DNA: TGTGCCAGCAGCCCGTGGGGCACCGGAGAGACCCAGTACTTC. Amino acids: CASSPWGTGETQYF.

The chain combines TRBV11-3 with TRBJ2-1, with 13 bases aligning to TRBD2. The length of the CDR3 is 14 residues. From germline, CDR1 is SGHNT and CDR2 YENEEA. V was pared by 4 bases and J by 8 bases, with 2 bases of the junction left unmatched. The CDR3 is CASSSGLAGDEQFF. The CDR3 bases are TGTGCCAGCAGCTCCGGACTAGCGGGGGATGAGCAGTTCTTC.

The V call is TRBV4-3, the J call TRBJ1-1, with D maybe TRBD1 (6 bases). This CDR3 is built from 15 residues. Germline CDR1 and CDR2: LGHNA and YSLEER. The V end lost 4 bases, the J end lost 2 bases, and 14 bases lay between the germline ends. In DNA, the CDR3 is TGCGCCAGCAGCCCACAAGGACAGTTTAACACTGAAGCTTTCTTT. This encodes CASSPQGQFNTEAFF.

This chain uses TRBV2 with TRBJ2-3; a weak D match, TRBD1 (6 bases). The CDR3 extends over 13 amino acids. Germline V CDR1 and CDR2: SNHLY, FYNNEI. Trimming shortened V by 8 bases and J by 6 bases, and 15 bases separated the two germline ends. The CDR3 spells CASSQKGEDTQYF. The DNA of the CDR3 is TGTGCCAGCTCCCAAAAGGGGGAGGATACGCAGTATTTT. Drawing the rest from reference TRBV2 and TRBJ2-3, the complete variable domain is EPEVTQTPSHQVTQMGQEVILRCVPISNHLYFYWYRQILGQKVEFLVSFYNNEISEKSEIFDDQFSVERPDGSNFTLKIRSTKLEDSAMYFCASSQKGEDTQYFGPGTRLTVL.

V is TRBV19 and J is TRBJ2-1, with 9 bases matching TRBD1. The CDR3 is 15 residues long. The germline V gene has CDR1 LNHDA and CDR2 SQIVND (reference sequence). With 3 bases clipped from V and 8 bases from J, the junction kept 8 bases outside the gene matches. This CDR3 is CASSIRDREVDEQFF. For the CDR3, the DNA is TGTGCCAGTAGTATTAGGGACAGGGAGGTGGATGAGCAGTTCTTC.

The chain joins TRBV4-3 to TRBJ1-5, with no clear D. Trimming took off 2 bases at V and 2 bases at J, with 7 bases between the two ends. This CDR3 is built from 14 residues. Per the germline V gene, CDR1 is LGHNA and CDR2 is YSLEER. The CDR3 loop reads CASSQSWGNQPQHF. The DNA of the CDR3 is TGCGCCAGCAGCCAAAGTTGGGGCAATCAGCCCCAGCATTTT.

The gene calls are TRBV10-2 and TRBJ2-7; 9 nucleotides match TRBD2. The CDR3 is 15 amino acids. Germline CDR1 is WSHSY and CDR2 is SAAADI. V lost 3 bases, J lost 4 bases, and 7 bases stayed unmatched. The CDR3 DNA reads as TGCGCCAGCAGTGATGGATCTAGCGGGGAGTACGAGCAGTACTTC. It encodes CASSDGSSGEYEQYF.

The genes are TRBV28 and TRBJ2-7; D is possibly TRBD1 (8 bases). Germline values: CDR1 MDHEN, CDR2 SYDVKM. The CDR3 runs 18 residues. Trimming took 6 bases from V and 2 from J, leaving 26 bases between them. CDR3 residues: CASRTTGGVARDPYEQYF. The CDR3 coding sequence is TGTGCCAGCAGGACTACAGGGGGGGTGGCGCGTGATCCCTACGAGCAGTACTTC.

Only a few counts were recorded for this clone. J is TRBJ1-1 and V is TRBV9; D call uncertain. The V end was cut by 4 bases, the J end by 1 base, with 8 bases between. The germline CDR1 and CDR2 sequences are SGDLS and YYNGEE. The CDR3 runs 13 residues. The CDR3 sequence: CASSPRGNTEAFF. The DNA for the CDR3 is TGTGCCAGCAGCCCGCGGGGGAACACTGAAGCTTTCTTT. The full variable domain, its missing parts supplied by reference TRBV9 and TRBJ1-1, is DSGVTQTPKHLITATGQRVTLRCSPRSGDLSVYWYQQSLDQGLQFLIQYYNGEERAKGNILERFSAQQFPDLHSELNLSSLELGDSALYFCASSPRGNTEAFFGQGTRLTVV.

V gene TRBV2 combines with J gene TRBJ2-6; maybe TRBD1 (8 bases). The CDR3 is 19 amino acids. Trimming pared 6 bases from V and 2 bases from J, leaving 23 bases between. Germline V gene sequence: CDR1 SNHLY, CDR2 FYNNEI. Written as DNA, the CDR3 is TGTGCCAGCAGCTCAGAACGCAGGGGGCGGGAGACTGGGGCCAACGTCCTGACTTTC. Translating it yields CASSSERRGRETGANVLTF.

Only a few counts were recorded for this clone. This sequence joins TRBV27 and TRBJ1-1; 8 positions agree with TRBD1. Trimming took 6 bases from V and 0 from J; bases not matched to a gene: 9. The CDR3 is 16 residues long. Germline V CDR1 and CDR2: MNHEY, SMNVEV (reference sequence). This CDR3 is CASRSGTGVMNTEAFF. The CDR3 bases are TGTGCCAGCAGATCCGGGACAGGAGTCATGAACACTGAAGCTTTCTTT.

V is TRBV25-1 and J is TRBJ2-2; D could derive from TRBD1 or TRBD2 (5 bases each). This CDR3 comprises 16 residues. The ends were cut back, 3 bases at V and 4 bases at J, with 15 bases in the middle. Germline V gene lookup returns CDR1 MGHDK and CDR2 SYGVNS. CDR3: CASSEGTRFGTGELFF. DNA for the CDR3: TGTGCCAGCAGTGAGGGGACCCGGTTTGGCACCGGGGAGCTGTTTTTT.

This rearrangement joins TRBV7-9 to TRBJ2-3, with 8 bases that match TRBD2. From germline, CDR1 is SEHNR and CDR2 FQNEAQ (reference sequence). Trimming removed 4 bases from V and 3 bases from J; junction bases left unmatched: 0. This CDR3 region has 13 residues. CDR3 region: CASSSSGTDTQYF. The CDR3 coding sequence is TGTGCCAGCAGCTCTAGCGGGACAGATACGCAGTATTTT.

The chain has TRBV7-6 and TRBJ2-5; D ambiguous. CDR3 length: 14 amino acids. V was shortened by 1 base and J by 4 bases, with 10 bases between the two germline ends. Germline-derived CDR1 and CDR2 are SGHVS and FNYEAQ. CDR3 in amino acids: CASSLDRPTETQYF. The CDR3 DNA reads as TGTGCCAGCAGCTTAGACAGACCTACAGAGACCCAGTACTTC.

This clone was counted a single time. V and J are TRBV30 and TRBJ2-7; 9 positions match TRBD1. CDR3 length: 15 residues. V was clipped by 2 bases and J by 1 base; unmatched bases: 6. The germline V gene has CDR1 GTSNPN and CDR2 SVGIG (reference sequence). Written as DNA, the CDR3 is TGTGCCTGGAGTATAACAGGGGGCCTTTCCTACGAGCAGTACTTC. Residues: CAWSITGGLSYEQYF.

This clone was recorded many times. This chain joins TRBV7-9 and TRBJ2-4; TRBD1 agrees at 7 bases. Looked up from germline, CDR1 is SEHNR and CDR2 is FQNEAQ (reference sequence). Losses at the gene ends were 5 bases for V and 0 bases for J; bases not matched to a gene: 16. CDR3 length: 19 residues. The chain's CDR3 is CASSINKPTGDLAKNIQYF. CDR3 nucleotide sequence: TGTGCCAGCAGCATTAACAAGCCCACAGGGGATCTAGCCAAAAACATTCAGTACTTC.

The sample holds one count of this clone. This rearrangement joins TRBV6-1 to TRBJ2-3; no clear D. Trimming shortened V by 1 base and J by 3 bases, and 11 bases separated the two germline ends. Germline V gene lookup returns CDR1 MNHNS and CDR2 SASEGT. This CDR3 has 15 residues. CDR3 nucleotides: TGTGCCAGCAGTGAAGTTTCAACCGAAACAGATACGCAGTATTTT. Amino acid sequence: CASSEVSTETDTQYF.

The chain employs TRBV5-6 and TRBJ2-5, with 7 bases lining up with TRBD1. CDR3 length equals 15 residues. V lost 5 bases, J lost 1 base, and 8 bases stayed unmatched. Germline V gene data show CDR1 as SGHDT and CDR2 as YYEEEE. The CDR3 sequence is CASSNNRGFQETQYF. The CDR3, as DNA: TGTGCCAGCAGTAATAACAGGGGCTTCCAAGAGACCCAGTACTTC.

The J gene is TRBJ2-1, the V gene TRBV19; the D is unclear. CDR1 and CDR2 (germline): LNHDA, SQIVND (reference sequence). This CDR3 is 14 amino acids long. V lost 1 base and J 5 bases, leaving 9 bases between the germline ends. The CDR3, as DNA: TGTGCCAGTAGTATAGTGGGCGCAGACAATGAGCAGTTCTTC. Protein sequence: CASSIVGADNEQFF.

This clone was counted a single time. The chain recombines TRBV7-6 with TRBJ1-1; the D is unclear. The V end was cut by 2 bases, the J end by 4 bases, with 14 bases between. CDR1 is SGHVS, CDR2 FNYEAQ, per germline. The CDR3 has 15 residues. DNA of the CDR3: TGTGCCAGCAGCTTACCGGGGTCTTTGCGCACTGAAGCTTTCTTT. Amino acids: CASSLPGSLRTEAFF.

A word on this clone: The junction differs from germline at one of its ends, possibly a read error. This chain joins TRBV4-3 and TRBJ1-1; D is undetermined. The germline V gene has CDR1 LGHNA and CDR2 YSLEER. The CDR3 totals 14 residues. This CDR3 reads CASTQTGENTEAFF. CDR3 nucleotide sequence: TGCGCCAGCACCCAAACTGGGGAGAACACTGAAGCTTTCTTT.

This chain links TRBV5-1 with TRBJ1-2, with a weak D call TRBD1 (5 bases). The CDR3 has 14 residues. Germline V gene data show CDR1 as SGHRS and CDR2 as YFSETQ. V was trimmed by 1 base and J by 1 base, leaving 8 bases between them. CDR3 DNA sequence: TGCGCCAGCAGCTTGACGGACATTAACTATGGCTACACCTTC. Translated, it gives CASSLTDINYGYTF.

The chain combines TRBV2 with TRBJ2-5; TRBD2 agrees at 8 bases. The V segment lost 5 bases and the J segment 6 bases; nucleotides outside the gene matches: 5. Looked up from germline, CDR1 is SNHLY and CDR2 is FYNNEI. The CDR3 contains 13 residues. The CDR3 nucleotides read TGTGCCAGCAGTCTGGCGGGGGGTCAGACCCAGTACTTC. It translates to CASSLAGGQTQYF.